One and the same sample provided the 20 T cell receptor beta chains below, sequenced in a study of response to subunit inactivated influenza vaccine. TCRdb re-derived calls from the RT-PCR reads in MiXCR, one entry per CDR3 protein. In the table there are just under 550,000 distinct CDR3 sequences, around 21% of which are singletons. A further study also used this sample, focusing on T cells expressing NK-cell markers. As reported in that work: The authors generated TCR beta cDNA through 5'RACE template switching with UMIs.

The sequencing used CD4+ T cells sorted from PBMCs, collected 11 to 12 days after vaccination. The receptors come from a man in his fifties who received an inactivated influenza vaccine.

The gene calls are TRBV12-3 or TRBV12-4 and TRBJ2-1; TRBD2 is a possible D gene (5 bases). Trimming left V 2 bases short and J 8 bases short, with 13 bases between. This CDR3 spans 14 amino acids. As DNA, the CDR3 is TGTGCCAGCAGTTTATTCGCGGTCGGGGATGAGCAGTTCTTC. Encoded protein: CASSLFAVGDEQFF.

This clonotype occurred a few times. The chain recombines TRBV5-5 with TRBJ1-2; no firm D call. Trimming took off 4 bases at V and 4 bases at J, with 14 bases between the two ends. Per the germline V gene, CDR1 is SGHKS and CDR2 is YYEKEE (reference sequence). The CDR3 contains 14 residues. The CDR3 here is CASSPVGLSYGYTF. DNA of the CDR3: TGTGCCAGCAGCCCGGTAGGACTGAGCTATGGCTACACCTTC.

This clonotype was counted only a few times. The rearrangement joins TRBV12-3 or TRBV12-4 to TRBJ1-6; the D gene is possibly TRBD1 (6 bases). Trimming cost V 7 bases and J 12 bases, with 13 bases left between them. The CDR3 extends over 12 amino acids. The CDR3 loop reads CASKLGGGPLHF. CDR3 in DNA: TGTGCCAGCAAACTCGGGGGCGGACCCCTCCACTTT.

This chain connects TRBV18 to TRBJ2-7, with D unresolved. CDR1 KGHSH and CDR2 LQKENI come from the germline V gene. CDR3 length: 15 amino acids. Trimming removed 1 base at V and 6 bases at J, with 16 bases between. This CDR3 reads CASSPQEIRRSEQYF. Written as DNA, the CDR3 is TGTGCCAGCTCACCACAGGAGATAAGACGGTCCGAGCAGTACTTC.

This clonotype was detected only a few times. The CDR3 DNA reads as TGTGCCAGCAGTTCCTTGACAGGGAACTATGGCTACACCTTC. This gives the protein CASSSLTGNYGYTF. The chain employs TRBV28 and TRBJ1-2; TRBD1 matches at 7 bases. Unmatched junction bases numbered 4, after V lost 4 bases and J lost 2 bases. Per germline, CDR1 MDHEN and CDR2 SYDVKM. This CDR3 is 14 amino acids long.

This chain links TRBV24-1 with TRBJ2-5; no firm D call. V was cut by 3 bases and J by 3 bases, with 10 bases left in between. The CDR3 spans 14 residues. CDR1 KGHDR and CDR2 SFDVKD come from the germline V gene. CDR3 nucleotides: TGTGCCACCAGTGATCCAACATCCGAAGAGACCCAGTACTTC. This translates into CATSDPTSEETQYF.

This clonotype has just a few counts. The chain has TRBV9 and TRBJ2-7, with D unclear. CDR1 SGDLS and CDR2 YYNGEE come from the germline V gene. This CDR3 contains 12 residues. Trimming cost V 1 base and J 9 bases, with 11 bases left between them. This CDR3 is CASSVIDVGQYF. DNA of the CDR3: TGTGCCAGCAGCGTAATCGACGTAGGGCAGTACTTC.

This clonotype turned up a few times. The genes are TRBV25-1 and TRBJ1-5; D is unresolved. V was clipped by 4 bases and J by 3 bases, with 7 bases between them. CDR1 and CDR2 (germline): MGHDK, SYGVNS. There are 13 residues in the CDR3. The CDR3 is CASSGTDNQPQHF. The CDR3 bases are TGTGCCAGCAGTGGCACGGACAATCAGCCCCAGCATTTT.

The chain couples TRBV7-2 to TRBJ2-7; D ambiguous. This CDR3 spans 14 amino acids. Germline V gene lookup returns CDR1 SGHTA and CDR2 FQGNSA. Trimming removed 1 base at V and 0 bases at J, with 7 bases between. CDR3: CASSLEAASYEQYF. The CDR3 coding sequence is TGTGCCAGCAGCTTAGAGGCAGCCTCCTACGAGCAGTACTTC.

The V call is TRBV14, the J call TRBJ2-3, with D perhaps TRBD1 (5 bases). The germline gives CDR1 SGHDN, CDR2 FVKESK. Trimming pared 4 bases from V and 2 bases from J, leaving 10 bases between. The CDR3 extends over 14 amino acids. CDR3 in amino acids: CASSRTINTDTQYF. The CDR3 DNA reads TGTGCCAGCAGCCGGACAATAAACACAGATACGCAGTATTTT.

This clonotype was counted a few times. The V and J genes are TRBV12-3 or TRBV12-4 and TRBJ1-5; D not certain. This CDR3 is 13 amino acids long. V shed 2 bases and J shed 4 bases, with 6 bases lying between them. The CDR3 DNA is TGTGCCAGCAGTTTACTTCAGAATCAGCCCCAGCATTTT. It yields the protein CASSLLQNQPQHF.

The chain joins TRBV28 to TRBJ2-1, with unresolved D. V dropped 3 bases and J dropped 6 bases, with 15 bases sitting between them. The CDR3 runs 15 residues. The germline gives CDR1 MDHEN, CDR2 SYDVKM. CDR3 sequence: CASSLGPVRTNEQFF. DNA of the CDR3: TGTGCCAGCAGTTTGGGCCCTGTTCGGACCAATGAGCAGTTCTTC.

This clonotype was counted between two and nine times. The chain joins TRBV7-9 to TRBJ2-3, with D possibly being TRBD1 (5 bases). The CDR3 runs to 14 residues. V lost 7 bases and J lost 0, with 11 bases in between. Per germline, CDR1 SEHNR and CDR2 FQNEAQ (reference sequence). The CDR3 region is CASKPGYSTDTQYF. CDR3 DNA: TGTGCCAGCAAACCAGGGTATAGCACAGATACGCAGTATTTT. The variable domain in full, with the rest retrieved from reference TRBV7-9 and TRBJ2-3, is DTGVSQNPRHKITKRGQNVTFRCDPISEHNRLYWYRQTLGQGPEFLTYFQNEAQLEKSRLLSDRFSAERPKGSFSTLEIQRTEQGDSAMYLCASKPGYSTDTQYFGPGTRLTVL.

The V gene is TRBV5-1, the J gene TRBJ1-4; D gene uncertain. Trimming removed 7 bases from V and 0 bases from J, with 7 bases in between. The CDR3 contains 13 residues. Germline V gene lookup returns CDR1 SGHRS and CDR2 YFSETQ. CDR3 sequence: CASCRATNEKLFF. CDR3 bases: TGCGCCAGCTGTAGGGCAACTAATGAAAAACTGTTTTTT.

The chain recombines TRBV7-8 with TRBJ2-1, with 8 bases aligning to TRBD2. The germline V gene has CDR1 SGHVS and CDR2 FQNEAQ. Trimming cost V 1 base and J 9 bases; bases outside gene matches: 11. This CDR3 has 16 residues. In DNA form, the CDR3 reads TGTGCCAGCAGCTTAGGGTTCGCGGGGGGTAGGCCTGAGCAGTTCTTC. This gives the protein CASSLGFAGGRPEQFF. The complete variable domain, with remaining parts taken from reference TRBV7-8 and TRBJ2-1, reads GAGVSQSPRYKVAKRGQDVALRCDPISGHVSLFWYQQALGQGPEFLTYFQNEAQLDKSGLPSDRFFAERPEGSVSTLKIQRTQQEDSAVYLCASSLGFAGGRPEQFFGPGTRLTVL.

This clonotype occurred many times. The rearrangement links TRBV7-8 to TRBJ2-5; D might be TRBD1 or TRBD2, each matching 6 bases. Per the germline V gene, CDR1 is SGHVS and CDR2 is FQNEAQ. V dropped 1 base and J dropped 7 bases, with 16 bases sitting between them. This CDR3 region has 15 residues. The chain's CDR3 is CASSLGGAEPATQYF. In DNA, the CDR3 is TGTGCCAGCAGCTTAGGGGGGGCCGAACCAGCGACCCAGTACTTC.

This clonotype has more than one count but fewer than ten. The chain couples TRBV25-1 to TRBJ2-3, with TRBD2 as a possible D gene (6 bases). The CDR3 runs 17 residues. In germline, CDR1 is MGHDK, CDR2 SYGVNS. V dropped 0 bases and J dropped 3 bases, with 16 bases sitting between them. The CDR3 sequence is CASSEYRRGSPTDTQYF. The DNA of the CDR3 is TGTGCCAGCAGTGAATATAGACGGGGGTCCCCGACAGATACGCAGTATTTT.

The chain carries TRBV12-3 or TRBV12-4 and TRBJ2-7; perhaps TRBD2 as D (5 bases). This CDR3 is 14 amino acids long. The ends were cut back, 2 bases at V and 0 bases at J, with 8 bases in the middle. CDR3 nucleotides: TGTGCCAGCAGTTTACGGGAAAACTCCTACGAGCAGTACTTC. As protein: CASSLRENSYEQYF.

This chain connects TRBV20-1 to TRBJ2-3; 8 bases line up with TRBD1. Germline CDR1 reads DFQATT; CDR2 reads SNEGSKA (reference sequence). J was trimmed by 4 bases and V by 0 bases; bases with no gene match: 6. The CDR3 covers 15 residues. CDR3 sequence (DNA): TGCAGTGCTAGAGATGCCAGGGGGCAAGCAGATACGCAGTATTTT. It specifies CSARDARGQADTQYF.

This clonotype showed up just a few times. The chain carries TRBV10-3 and TRBJ1-3, with a possible D match to TRBD1 (5 bases). From germline, CDR1 is ENHRY and CDR2 SYGVKD. V was shortened by 10 bases and J by 2 bases, with 12 bases between the two germline ends. CDR3 size: 13 residues. CDR3 loop: CATQGSAGNTIYF. CDR3 coding DNA: TGTGCCACCCAGGGTAGCGCTGGAAACACCATATATTTT.